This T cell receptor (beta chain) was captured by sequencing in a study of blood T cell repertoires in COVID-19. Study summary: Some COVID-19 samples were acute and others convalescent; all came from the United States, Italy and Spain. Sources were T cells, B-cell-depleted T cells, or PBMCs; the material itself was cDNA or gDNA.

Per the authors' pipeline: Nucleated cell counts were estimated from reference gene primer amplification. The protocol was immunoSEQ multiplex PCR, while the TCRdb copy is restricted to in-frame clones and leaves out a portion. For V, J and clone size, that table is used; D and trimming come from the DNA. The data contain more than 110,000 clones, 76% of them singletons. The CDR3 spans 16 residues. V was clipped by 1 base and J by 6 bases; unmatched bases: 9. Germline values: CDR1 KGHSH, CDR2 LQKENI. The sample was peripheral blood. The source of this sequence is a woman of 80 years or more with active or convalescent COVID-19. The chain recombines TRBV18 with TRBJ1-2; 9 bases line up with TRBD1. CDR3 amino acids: CASSPQETGGAHGYTF. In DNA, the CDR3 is TGTGCCAGCTCACCACAGGAAACAGGGGGCGCCCATGGCTACACCTTC.